These 24 T cell receptor beta chains were sequenced from one sample in a study of Graves' ophthalmopathy and Graves' hyperthyroidism. Amplification from RNA transcripts yielded the TCR beta CDR3 regions. Second-round multiplex PCR came after first-round RT-PCR with HTBI primers. From the multiplex PCR reads, TCRdb called clonotypes with MiXCR, one entry per CDR3 protein. Here the sample spans roughly 610,000 distinct CDR3 sequences, about 20% being singletons. Sequenced sample: peripheral blood. The receptors were gathered from a woman aged 18-30 years with stable Graves' hyperthyroidism. Some clones in this sample may be carry-over from other donors' samples.

This clonotype was seen a handful of times. The V gene is TRBV20-1, the J gene TRBJ2-2; TRBD1 matches at 8 bases. After removal of 5 bases from V and 6 bases from J, the junction contained 14 bases not matched to a gene. CDR3 length: 16 amino acids. In germline, CDR1 is DFQATT, CDR2 SNEGSKA (reference sequence). In nucleotides, the CDR3 is TGCAGTGCTCGTCAGGTCGGGGCAGGGGGCCCCGGGGAGCTGTTTTTT. This translates into CSARQVGAGGPGELFF.

At least ten counts were recorded for this clonotype. CDR3 sequence reads: CATSGTPQETQYF. In DNA, the CDR3 is TGTGCCACCAGCGGGACTCCACAAGAGACCCAGTACTTC. The gene calls are TRBV24-1 and TRBJ2-5, with D maybe TRBD2 (6 bases). The CDR3 is 13 amino acids. Trimming took 7 bases from V and 2 from J, leaving 10 bases between them. The germline CDR1 and CDR2 sequences are KGHDR and SFDVKD.

This clonotype appeared many times. The rearrangement links TRBV14 to TRBJ1-1, with TRBD1 identical over 7 bases. Germline CDR1 SGHDN, CDR2 FVKESK. V was pared by 1 base and J by 1 base, with 3 bases of the junction left unmatched. The CDR3 consists of 15 residues. As DNA, the CDR3 is TGTGCCAGCAGCCAAGGCCGGACAGGGAACACTGAAGCTTTCTTT. The encoded protein is CASSQGRTGNTEAFF.

The chain employs TRBV18 and TRBJ1-2; no clear D gene. Germline V gene lookup returns CDR1 KGHSH and CDR2 LQKENI. V was pared by 1 base and J by 3 bases, with 12 bases between. The CDR3 spans 15 residues. CDR3 in amino acids: CASSPRPGSYYGYTF. The CDR3 region has the DNA TGTGCCAGCTCACCACGGCCCGGTTCGTACTATGGCTACACCTTC.

This clonotype showed up many times. The rearrangement joins TRBV6-1 to TRBJ2-5; the D gene is possibly TRBD1 (5 bases). The CDR3 is 15 amino acids. In germline, CDR1 is MNHNS, CDR2 SASEGT. The V gene lost 0 bases and the J gene lost 6 bases, with 14 bases spanning the gap. CDR3 in amino acids: CASSEARQTVKTQYF. The CDR3, as DNA: TGTGCCAGCAGTGAAGCTCGACAGACGGTGAAGACCCAGTACTTC.

This clonotype was seen a few times. This chain joins TRBV6-2 or TRBV6-3 and TRBJ2-7, with 7 nucleotides matching TRBD2. The trim removed 0 bases at V and 6 bases at J, leaving 11 bases unmatched. From germline, CDR1 is MNHEY and CDR2 SVGEGT. This CDR3 spans 16 amino acids. The CDR3 region has the DNA TGTGCCAGCAGTTACTCGGGGTGGACTAGAGGCGGCGAGCAGTACTTC. This codes for CASSYSGWTRGGEQYF.

This clonotype was recorded many times. The V and J genes are TRBV7-8 and TRBJ1-1; D is perhaps TRBD1 (6 bases). Per germline, CDR1 SGHVS and CDR2 FQNEAQ. The CDR3 spans 14 residues. With 8 bases removed from V and 4 bases from J, the gap between germline ends came to 17 bases. For the CDR3, the DNA is TGTGCCAGCGCCCCGTGGGGGGGCGGCACTGAAGCTTTCTTT. Its protein is CASAPWGGGTEAFF.

This clonotype was detected many times. V gene TRBV27 combines with J gene TRBJ2-7; 9 positions agree with TRBD2. The CDR3 is 15 residues long. Trimming took 4 bases from V and 2 from J; bases not matched to a gene: 6. Germline CDR1 reads MNHEY; CDR2 reads SMNVEV (reference sequence). The CDR3 loop reads CASSWGSGSPYEQYF. The CDR3 nucleotides read TGTGCCAGCAGTTGGGGTAGCGGGAGCCCCTACGAGCAGTACTTC.

This clonotype was seen at least ten times. The rearrangement joins TRBV13 to TRBJ2-7, with 7 bases aligning to TRBD2. The CDR3 has 13 amino acids. The V gene end was trimmed by 3 bases and the J gene end by 5 bases; junction bases not matched to a gene: 4. Per the germline V gene, CDR1 is PRHDT and CDR2 is FYEKMQ (reference sequence). The chain's CDR3 is CASSLWGGNEQYF. The CDR3 DNA follows: TGTGCCAGCAGCTTGTGGGGGGGGAACGAGCAGTACTTC.

V gene TRBV2 combines with J gene TRBJ2-5, with D tentatively TRBD2 (5 bases). Germline CDR1 reads SNHLY; CDR2 reads FYNNEI. The CDR3 covers 15 residues. Trimming pared 2 bases from V and 4 bases from J, leaving 14 bases between. CDR3: CASSESGSATETQYF. The CDR3 nucleotides read TGTGCCAGCAGTGAATCGGGGTCCGCTACAGAGACCCAGTACTTC.

This clonotype occurred many times. J is TRBJ1-1 and V is TRBV15; the D gene is possibly TRBD1 (6 bases). The CDR3 covers 14 residues. Germline CDR1 reads LNHNV; CDR2 reads YYDKDF (reference sequence). V was cut by 5 bases and J by 2 bases, with 12 bases left in between. The CDR3 DNA is TGTGCCACCAGCGAAACAGGGCCAAACACTGAAGCTTTCTTT. Its protein is CATSETGPNTEAFF.

The genes are TRBV30 and TRBJ2-5; 10 nucleotides match TRBD2. Losses at the gene ends were 0 bases for V and 5 bases for J; bases not matched to a gene: 9. The CDR3 sequence is 16 residues long. Germline-derived CDR1 and CDR2 are GTSNPN and SVGIG (reference sequence). The chain's CDR3 is CAWSVLSGRARETQYF. The CDR3, as DNA: TGTGCCTGGAGTGTACTGAGCGGGAGGGCCCGGGAGACCCAGTACTTC.

This clonotype was picked up many times. V and J are TRBV11-1 and TRBJ2-7; 7 nucleotides align to TRBD1. After removal of 5 bases from V and 4 bases from J, the junction contained 17 bases not matched to a gene. This CDR3 contains 17 residues. The germline V gene encodes CDR1 SGHAT and CDR2 FQDESV (reference sequence). Here the CDR3 DNA reads TGTGCCAGCAGCGTGGAAAACAGACAGGGCCTGCATTACGAGCAGTACTTC. Amino acids: CASSVENRQGLHYEQYF.

This clonotype was seen repeatedly, ten times or more. The V call is TRBV7-2, the J call TRBJ2-5, with TRBD1 matching over 7 bases. The CDR3 is made up of 14 amino acids. Germline loops: CDR1 SGHTA, CDR2 FQGNSA. The trim removed 6 bases at V and 4 bases at J, leaving 8 bases unmatched. CDR3 bases: TGTGCCAGCAGTCCCTCTTGGACAGGAGAGACCCAGTACTTC. It specifies CASSPSWTGETQYF.

This clonotype was recorded many times. This sequence joins TRBV6-1 and TRBJ2-5, with 9 bases identical to TRBD1. The J segment lost 4 bases and the V segment lost 8 bases, leaving 5 bases of the junction unmatched. Germline CDR1 reads MNHNS; CDR2 reads SASEGT. CDR3 length: 13 residues. CDR3: CASEWGQGETQYF. The CDR3 DNA reads TGTGCCAGCGAGTGGGGACAGGGAGAGACCCAGTACTTC.

This clonotype occurred many times. This chain connects TRBV11-2 to TRBJ1-3; 8 nucleotides line up with TRBD1. Trimming took 3 bases from V and 4 from J; bases not matched to a gene: 5. The CDR3 sequence is 15 residues long. CDR1 is SGHAT and CDR2 is FQNNGV in the germline V gene. Here the CDR3 reads CASSLTGVLGNTIYF. The CDR3 DNA reads as TGTGCCAGCAGCTTGACAGGGGTTCTCGGAAACACCATATATTTT.

This clonotype was detected only a few times. The CDR3 nucleotides are TGCGCCAGCAGGGTAGTAGGGAGCGGGGGGAACGGAGGGCAGTTCTTC. Encoded protein: CASRVVGSGGNGGQFF. V and J are TRBV4-1 and TRBJ2-1; 9 bases match TRBD2. Looked up from germline, CDR1 is MGHRA and CDR2 is YSYEKL. Germline trimming cut 6 bases from V and 12 bases from J; bases unmatched to any gene: 18. The CDR3 consists of 16 residues.

The V call is TRBV12-3 or TRBV12-4, the J call TRBJ1-3, with unresolved D. V was pared by 2 bases and J by 0 bases, with 11 bases between. The CDR3 contains 16 residues. CDR3 protein: CASSLYRPGSGNTIYF. Here the CDR3 DNA reads TGTGCCAGCAGTTTATATAGACCGGGCTCTGGAAACACCATATATTTT.

This clonotype was recorded once. The chain is built from TRBV6-1 and TRBJ1-5, with 8 nucleotides matching TRBD1. This CDR3 region has 16 residues. V shed 3 bases and J 0 bases; nucleotides not matched to a gene: 4. Germline V gene sequence: CDR1 MNHNS, CDR2 SASEGT. CDR3 region: CASSETGANSNQPQHF. CDR3 in DNA: TGTGCCAGCAGTGAGACAGGGGCCAATAGCAATCAGCCCCAGCATTTT.

This clonotype was recorded many times. The gene calls are TRBV11-1 and TRBJ1-2; no clear D. Germline CDR1 is SGHAT and CDR2 is FQDESV (reference sequence). The ends were cut back, 4 bases at V and 2 bases at J, with 8 bases in the middle. The CDR3 has 13 amino acids. The DNA for the CDR3 is TGTGCCAGCAGCTCCCAGCAAAACTATGGCTACACCTTC. Its translation is CASSSQQNYGYTF.

The table lists this clonotype with many counts. This chain joins TRBV11-2 and TRBJ1-1; D call uncertain. Germline V gene sequence: CDR1 SGHAT, CDR2 FQNNGV. The V and J ends lost 1 base and 5 bases respectively, with 11 bases between them. The CDR3 length is 14 residues. This CDR3 is CASSLGVVRTEAFF. CDR3 sequence (DNA): TGTGCCAGCAGCTTAGGGGTTGTCAGGACTGAAGCTTTCTTT.

This clonotype was seen many times. This chain uses TRBV20-1 with TRBJ1-5; a weak D match, TRBD1 (6 bases). Germline CDR1 reads DFQATT; CDR2 reads SNEGSKA (reference sequence). Trimming removed 3 bases at V and 9 bases at J, with 18 bases between. CDR3 size: 14 residues. This chain's CDR3 is CSASWGQASTPQHF. CDR3 sequence (DNA): TGCAGTGCTAGCTGGGGACAAGCCTCGACGCCCCAGCATTTT.

Only a few counts were recorded for this clonotype. The rearrangement links TRBV6-1 to TRBJ2-7; 7 bases line up with TRBD1. The V and J ends lost 11 bases and 2 bases, in that order; junction bases with no gene match: 12. Germline CDR1 MNHNS, CDR2 SASEGT. The CDR3 runs to 14 residues. The CDR3 protein is CAGSNRDRAYEQYF. In DNA, the CDR3 is TGTGCCGGTTCTAACCGGGACAGAGCCTACGAGCAGTACTTC.

In this sample, this clonotype turned up a few times. The J gene is TRBJ2-5, the V gene TRBV7-2; 7 bases fit TRBD1. Germline CDR1 is SGHTA and CDR2 is FQGNSA. The CDR3 extends over 15 amino acids. V lost 5 bases and J lost 4; bases outside the gene matches: 10. This chain's CDR3 is CASSRQGLGRETQYF. The CDR3 DNA reads as TGTGCCAGCAGCAGACAGGGCTTAGGAAGAGAGACCCAGTACTTC. The whole variable domain, filled in from reference TRBV7-2 and TRBJ2-5, reads GAGVSQSPSNKVTEKGKDVELRCDPISGHTALYWYRQSLGQGLEFLIYFQGNSAPDKSGLPSDRFSAERTGGSVSTLTIQRTQQEDSAVYLCASSRQGLGRETQYFGPGTRLLVL.